This T cell receptor beta chain was identified during a study of blood T cell repertoires in COVID-19. Profiling relied on immunoSEQ multiplex PCR, and the TCRdb table lists in-frame clones only, not all of them. The data contain about 270,000 clones, approximately 85% of them singletons. The germline V gene has CDR1 ENHRY and CDR2 SYGVKD. The CDR3 covers 16 residues. Trimming stripped 5 bases from V and 3 bases from J, with 16 bases between. This TCR was recovered from a woman in her seventies with acute or convalescent COVID-19. The chain carries TRBV10-3 and TRBJ2-2; possibly TRBD1 for D (6 bases). Sequenced sample: peripheral blood. The CDR3 reads CAISPNRAGHTGELFF. In nucleotides, the CDR3 is TGTGCCATCAGTCCGAACAGGGCCGGACACACCGGGGAGCTGTTTTTT.